This paragraph reports one TCR beta chain. This specimen comes from a study of blood T cell repertoires in COVID-19. Study background: COVID-19 samples, acute and convalescent, were from the United States, Italy and Spain. From T cells, B-cell-depleted T cells, or PBMCs came the material, which was cDNA or gDNA.

In the authors' workflow: Quantification of nucleated cells was approximated via reference gene primer amplification. Method: immunoSEQ multiplex PCR; TCRdb's copy keeps in-frame clones and lacks some. That table supplies the V and J calls and clone size; D and trimming were determined from the DNA. This table has about 130,000 clones, about 79% appearing once. V lost 2 bases, J lost 11 bases, and 2 bases stayed unmatched. Germline V gives CDR1 SGHDT, CDR2 YYEEEE. The CDR3 is 11 residues long. Sequenced input: peripheral blood. The chain recombines TRBV5-6 with TRBJ1-1; 8 positions agree with TRBD1. The origin of this receptor is a woman aged 50 to 60 with acute or convalescent COVID-19. Here the CDR3 reads CASSLQGDAFF. The CDR3, as DNA: TGTGCCAGCAGCTTACAGGGGGATGCTTTCTTT.